Presented here are 21 T cell receptor beta chains from one specimen sequenced in a study of blood T cell repertoires in COVID-19. Generated by immunoSEQ multiplex PCR, the TCRdb table keeps only in-frame clones and is missing some. The table lists over 250,000 clones, roughly 86% of them singletons, with approximately 9.8% in the top ten. Sequenced material: peripheral blood. The receptors come from a man in his forties who had recovered from COVID-19.

CDR3: CASSFAGGRDTQYF. CDR3 bases: TGTGCCAGCAGCTTTGCAGGGGGTAGGGATACGCAGTATTTT. The V gene is TRBV5-4, the J gene TRBJ2-3; 7 nucleotides match TRBD1. The germline V gene encodes CDR1 SGHNT and CDR2 YYREEE (reference sequence). The V and J ends lost 2 bases and 6 bases, in that order; junction bases with no gene match: 6. This CDR3 contains 14 residues.

This sequence joins TRBV9 and TRBJ1-6; no firm D call. This CDR3 is 14 amino acids long. V was trimmed by 2 bases and J by 7 bases, leaving 10 bases between them. Germline V gene data show CDR1 as SGDLS and CDR2 as YYNGEE. In DNA, the CDR3 is TGTGCCAGCAGCGTCGCCGGTTTGAATTCACCCCTCCACTTT. Its translation: CASSVAGLNSPLHF.

The chain uses TRBV7-9 and TRBJ2-5; 13 bases line up with TRBD2. V shed 5 bases, J shed 4 bases, and the junction held 7 bases outside the gene matches. Germline V gives CDR1 SEHNR, CDR2 FQNEAQ (reference sequence). The CDR3 is 16 amino acids. The CDR3 bases are TGTGCCAGCAGCCTACGGACTAGCGGGAGTGGAGAGACCCAGTACTTC. Its protein is CASSLRTSGSGETQYF.

The rearrangement uses TRBV5-4 and TRBJ2-1; 7 bases are a match to TRBD1. The germline V gene encodes CDR1 SGHNT and CDR2 YYREEE (reference sequence). The CDR3 runs 15 residues. After removal of 4 bases from V and 7 bases from J, the junction contained 11 bases not matched to a gene. The CDR3 loop is CASSSDRVSENEQFF. DNA for the CDR3: TGTGCCAGCAGCAGCGACAGGGTCAGTGAAAATGAGCAGTTCTTC.

This clone occurred a few times. This chain uses TRBV6-2 or TRBV6-3 with TRBJ2-7; 7 nucleotides match TRBD2. The CDR3 loop spans 14 amino acids. The V and J ends lost 5 bases and 3 bases, in that order; junction bases with no gene match: 7. Germline CDR1 is MNHEY and CDR2 is SVGEGT. The CDR3, as DNA: TGTGCCAGCAGTCTCTACGGGGGGATCTACGAGCAGTACTTC. Protein: CASSLYGGIYEQYF.

The rearrangement links TRBV9 to TRBJ2-2; 8 nucleotides align to TRBD1. CDR3 length: 19 amino acids. Germline loops: CDR1 SGDLS, CDR2 YYNGEE. The V segment lost 3 bases and the J segment 0 bases; nucleotides outside the gene matches: 13. The CDR3 spells CASSDPLSPGQANTGELFF. CDR3 bases: TGTGCCAGCAGCGACCCCCTTAGCCCGGGACAGGCGAACACCGGGGAGCTGTTTTTT.

CDR3 DNA sequence: TGTGCCAGCAGTTCTGACAGGGGGCTCGGTGGCTACACCTTC. Translating it yields CASSSDRGLGGYTF. The V call is TRBV6-6, the J call TRBJ1-2; 10 bases line up with TRBD1. The length of the CDR3 is 14 residues. V gave up 4 bases and J gave up 7 bases; unmatched junction bases: 6. Looked up from germline, CDR1 is MNHNY and CDR2 is SVGAGI (reference sequence).

V is TRBV6-1 and J is TRBJ2-7; 8 bases are shared with TRBD1. V gave up 3 bases and J gave up 4 bases; unmatched junction bases: 5. The CDR3 runs to 14 residues. CDR1 is MNHNS, CDR2 SASEGT, per germline. CDR3 region: CASSERQGQYEQYF. CDR3 DNA: TGTGCCAGCAGTGAGAGACAGGGGCAGTACGAGCAGTACTTC.

V and J are TRBV19 and TRBJ1-5; D gene uncertain. CDR3 length: 10 residues. Germline CDR1 and CDR2: LNHDA and SQIVND (reference sequence). V was cut by 9 bases and J by 6 bases, with 6 bases left in between. CDR3 loop: CASGSQPQHF. As DNA, the CDR3 is TGTGCCAGCGGGAGTCAGCCCCAGCATTTT. Based on the CDR3 plus reference TRBV19 and TRBJ1-5, the full variable domain is DGGITQSPKYLFRKEGQNVTLSCEQNLNHDAMYWYRQDPGQGLRLIYYSQIVNDFQKGDIAEGYSVSREKKESFPLTVTSAQKNPTAFYLCASGSQPQHFGDGTRLSIL.

This sequence joins TRBV7-2 and TRBJ2-7; D uncertain. With 7 bases removed from V and 3 bases from J, the gap between germline ends came to 16 bases. Germline V gene data show CDR1 as SGHTA and CDR2 as FQGNSA. The CDR3 spans 14 residues. CDR3 sequence (DNA): TGTGCCAGCAACCCTCGCGGTGGGTTCTACGAGCAGTACTTC. Its translation: CASNPRGGFYEQYF.

DNA of the CDR3: TGTGCCAGCAGTTACTCTTGGACAGCTAACTATGGCTACACCTTC. It specifies CASSYSWTANYGYTF. This sequence joins TRBV6-2 or TRBV6-3 and TRBJ1-2; possible D gene TRBD1, 6 bases. Per germline, CDR1 MNHEY and CDR2 SVGEGT. Trimming pared 0 bases from V and 0 bases from J, leaving 8 bases between. This CDR3 region has 15 residues.

This chain uses TRBV5-1 with TRBJ1-4; D is uncertain. V was clipped by 4 bases and J by 4 bases, with 11 bases between them. Germline CDR1 and CDR2: SGHRS and YFSETQ. The CDR3 runs 14 residues. CDR3 sequence: CASSRTLDNEKLFF. The CDR3 region has the DNA TGCGCCAGCAGCCGGACTCTAGATAATGAAAAACTGTTTTTT. The full variable domain, its missing parts supplied by reference TRBV5-1 and TRBJ1-4, is KAGVTQTPRYLIKTRGQQVTLSCSPISGHRSVSWYQQTPGQGLQFLFEYFSETQRNKGNFPGRFSGRQFSNSRSEMNVSTLELGDSALYLCASSRTLDNEKLFFGSGTQLSVL.

J is TRBJ2-7 and V is TRBV7-8; possible D gene TRBD2, 7 bases. The CDR3 sequence is 15 residues long. In germline, CDR1 is SGHVS, CDR2 FQNEAQ. V dropped 1 base and J dropped 2 bases, with 12 bases sitting between them. CDR3 nucleotides: TGTGCCAGCAGCTTAGATGACGGGGGGCCCTACGAGCAGTACTTC. Amino acids: CASSLDDGGPYEQYF.

The chain is built from TRBV9 and TRBJ2-7; TRBD1 matches at 9 bases. This CDR3 is built from 14 residues. V was clipped by 3 bases and J by 7 bases; unmatched bases: 8. Germline V CDR1 and CDR2: SGDLS, YYNGEE. CDR3 amino acids: CASSGPGTGQEQYF. The CDR3 DNA reads TGTGCCAGCAGCGGACCCGGGACAGGGCAAGAGCAGTACTTC.

This clone appeared a single time. The chain links TRBV7-8 to TRBJ1-2; tentatively, D is TRBD1 (6 bases). Per the germline V gene, CDR1 is SGHVS and CDR2 is FQNEAQ. Trimming cost V 4 bases and J 5 bases, with 23 bases left between them. The CDR3 is made up of 17 amino acids. DNA for the CDR3: TGTGCCAGCAGCTACCCCGGCACACAGGGTATTCGGTATGGCTACACCTTC. Translated: CASSYPGTQGIRYGYTF.

This clone showed up just a few times. The V gene is TRBV2, the J gene TRBJ2-7; D is undetermined. This CDR3 comprises 15 residues. In germline, CDR1 is SNHLY, CDR2 FYNNEI. With 4 bases removed from V and 2 bases from J, the gap between germline ends came to 15 bases. The CDR3 nucleotides read TGTGCCAGCAGTGCGAGTCCTAGATCTACCTACGAGCAGTACTTC. Its translation is CASSASPRSTYEQYF. Drawing the rest from reference TRBV2 and TRBJ2-7, the complete variable domain is EPEVTQTPSHQVTQMGQEVILRCVPISNHLYFYWYRQILGQKVEFLVSFYNNEISEKSEIFDDQFSVERPDGSNFTLKIRSTKLEDSAMYFCASSASPRSTYEQYFGPGTRLTVT.

This clone has only one observation. J is TRBJ1-1 and V is TRBV19; 8 bases are shared with TRBD1. Germline CDR1 is LNHDA and CDR2 is SQIVND (reference sequence). There are 17 residues in the CDR3. J was trimmed by 4 bases and V by 2 bases; bases with no gene match: 12. The CDR3 protein is CASSISRGLQLGTEAFF. CDR3 nucleotides: TGTGCCAGTAGTATAAGCAGGGGGCTTCAATTGGGCACTGAAGCTTTCTTT.

The chain joins TRBV29-1 to TRBJ1-1; no definite D call. Germline values: CDR1 SQVTM, CDR2 ANQGSEA. Between the trimmed V and J ends, which lost 7 bases and 6 bases, there was a span of 24 bases. The CDR3 sequence is 15 residues long. CDR3 in DNA: TGCAGCGCAAAGAGGTATGAGGATGGGCGGGCTGAAGCTTTCTTT. Protein: CSAKRYEDGRAEAFF. Using reference TRBV29-1 and TRBJ1-1 for the parts outside the CDR3, the full variable domain is SAVISQKPSRDICQRGTSLTIQCQVDSQVTMMFWYRQQPGQSLTLIATANQGSEATYESGFVIDKFPISRPNLTFSTLTVSNMSPEDSSIYLCSAKRYEDGRAEAFFGQGTRLTVV.

The chain couples TRBV6-2 or TRBV6-3 to TRBJ1-2; possibly TRBD1 for D (6 bases). Germline CDR1 is MNHEY and CDR2 is SVGEGT. The CDR3 totals 12 residues. V dropped 5 bases and J dropped 7 bases, with 11 bases sitting between them. Here the CDR3 DNA reads TGTGCCAGCAGTGGACAGTTGGGTGGCTACACCTTC. The encoded protein is CASSGQLGGYTF.

This clone was detected only a few times. CDR3 protein: CASSLVAKDTQYF. The DNA of the CDR3 is TGTGCCAGCAGCTTAGTGGCCAAAGATACGCAGTATTTT. J is TRBJ2-3 and V is TRBV7-9; D is undetermined. V was cut by 1 base and J by 5 bases, with 7 bases left in between. This CDR3 region has 13 residues. The germline V gene encodes CDR1 SEHNR and CDR2 FQNEAQ (reference sequence).

The V call is TRBV10-1, the J call TRBJ1-1, with D unresolved. V was cut by 3 bases and J by 0 bases, with 5 bases left in between. CDR3 size: 13 residues. Germline CDR1 WNHNN, CDR2 SYGVQD (reference sequence). In DNA form, the CDR3 reads TGCGCCAGCAGTGATGGCTTGAACACTGAAGCTTTCTTT. It translates to CASSDGLNTEAFF.